What follows describes a single T cell receptor (beta chain). Its antigen is undetermined. Alongside a J-beta primer mix, a sample-barcoded 5' primer served in a second PCR lasting roughly 7 to 11 cycles. One entry per CDR3 protein, called by TCRdb with MiXCR from the 5' RACE reads. The sample consists of around 970,000 distinct CDR3 sequences, approximately 50% of them appearing once. Germline V gives CDR1 SNHLY, CDR2 FYNNEI. The length of the CDR3 is 16 residues. Between the trimmed V and J ends, which lost 8 bases and 3 bases, there was a span of 20 bases. The sample comes from a study of blood T cells in healthy people across ages. Study-wide results and caveats: Diversity estimates from one million T cells were considered underestimates. More naive CD4+ cells and higher diversity marked long-lived donors relative to aged donors.

Material: blood. This chain connects TRBV2 to TRBJ2-1, with a possible D match to TRBD2 (6 bases). The TCR originated in a woman in her fifties or sixties in good health. In nucleotides, the CDR3 is TGTGCCAGCTCCCCGAGGGTTGGACTACTCTACAATGAGCAGTTCTTC. Translating it yields CASSPRVGLLYNEQFF.